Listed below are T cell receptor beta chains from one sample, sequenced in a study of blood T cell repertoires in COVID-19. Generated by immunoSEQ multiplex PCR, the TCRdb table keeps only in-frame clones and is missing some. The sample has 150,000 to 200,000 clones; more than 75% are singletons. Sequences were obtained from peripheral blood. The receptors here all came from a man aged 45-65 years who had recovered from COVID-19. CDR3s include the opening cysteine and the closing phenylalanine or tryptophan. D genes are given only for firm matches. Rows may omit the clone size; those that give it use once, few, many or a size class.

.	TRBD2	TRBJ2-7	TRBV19	TGTGCCAGTAGGCGGACTAGCGACCACTACGAGCAGTACTTC	CASRRTSDHYEQYF
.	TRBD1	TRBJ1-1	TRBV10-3	TGTGCCATCAGGGATACGACAGGGGCTGAAGCTTTCTTT	CAIRDTTGAEAFF
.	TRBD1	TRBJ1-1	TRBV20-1	TGCAGTGCTACTCAGGGGGCTCAGGCTTTCTTT	CSATQGAQAFF
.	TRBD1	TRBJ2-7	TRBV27	TGTGCCAGCAGTTTATCGGACAGGGCGTTTGGCGAGCAGTACTTC	CASSLSDRAFGEQYF
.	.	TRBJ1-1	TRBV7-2	TGTGCCAGCAGCTTAGGCAGGGAAGCTTTCTTT	CASSLGREAFF
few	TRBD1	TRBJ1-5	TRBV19	TGTGCCAGTAGTATGACAGGGGGGAGCAATCAGCCCCAGCATTTT	CASSMTGGSNQPQHF
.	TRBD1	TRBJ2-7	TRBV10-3	TGTGCCATCAGGCCGGGACAGGGTTCCTACGAGCAGTACTTC	CAIRPGQGSYEQYF
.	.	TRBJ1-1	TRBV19	TGTGCCAGTAGTATAGAATCAGGGAACACTGAAGCTTTCTTT	CASSIESGNTEAFF
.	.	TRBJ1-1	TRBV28	TGTGCCAGCAGTGCTCAGTGGTACGCTGAAGCTTTCTTT	CASSAQWYAEAFF
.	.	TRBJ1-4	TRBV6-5	TGTGCCAGTTCCCGACTGACAGGCGGTAATGAAAAACTGTTTTTT	CASSRLTGGNEKLFF
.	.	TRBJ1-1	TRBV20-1	TGCAGTGTCCGGGGAAACACTGAAGCTTTCTTT	CSVRGNTEAFF
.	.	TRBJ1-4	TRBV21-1	TGTGCCAGCTTTTTGGACAGGGCGAATGTGGGAAAACTGTTTTTT	CASFLDRANVGKLFF
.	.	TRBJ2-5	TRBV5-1	TGCGCCAGCAGCTTGGACCGGGAGACCCAGTACTTC	CASSLDRETQYF
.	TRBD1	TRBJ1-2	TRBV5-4	TGTGCCAGCAGCCCTGGGGGGCAGGGGGCGATCGGCTACACCTTC	CASSPGGQGAIGYTF
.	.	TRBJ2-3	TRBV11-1	TGTGCCAGCAGCTTAGCCGCAGGTGCAGATACGCAGTATTTT	CASSLAAGADTQYF
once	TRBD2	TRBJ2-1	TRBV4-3	TGCGCCAGCGCCCCCCGGACTAGCGGGTACAATGAGCAGTTCTTC	CASAPRTSGYNEQFF
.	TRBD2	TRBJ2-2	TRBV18	TGTGCCAGCTCACCTCTTACTAGCGTGGACACCGGGGAGCTGTTTTTT	CASSPLTSVDTGELFF
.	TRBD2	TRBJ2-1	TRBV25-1	TGTGCCAGCAGTGAAGAGCTAGCGGGTCAGGATGAGCAGTTCTTC	CASSEELAGQDEQFF
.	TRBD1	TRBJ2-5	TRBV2	TGTGCCAGCAGTGAAGCGGACAGGTACCAAGAGACCCAGTACTTC	CASSEADRYQETQYF
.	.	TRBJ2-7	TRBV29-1	TGCAGCGTTCAAGGACAGTTATCCTACGAGCAGTACTTC	CSVQGQLSYEQYF
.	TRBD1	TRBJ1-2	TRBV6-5	TGTGCCAGCAGTTACGGGACAGGGTTATCGGATGGCTACACCTTC	CASSYGTGLSDGYTF
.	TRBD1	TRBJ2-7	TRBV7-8	TGTGCCAGCAGCTTAGCGGTGACAGGGGGCTCGGGAGGGTCCTACGAGCAGTACTTC	CASSLAVTGGSGGSYEQYF
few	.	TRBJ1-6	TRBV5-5	TGTGCCAGCAGCTTACGACAAGGTACGGATTCACCCCTCCACTTT	CASSLRQGTDSPLHF
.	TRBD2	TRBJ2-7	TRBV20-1	TGCAGTGCTAGTGGGTTACTAGCGGTCGGGGGGGAGCAGTACTTC	CSASGLLAVGGEQYF
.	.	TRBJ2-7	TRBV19	TGTGCCAGTAGTCCCCCGGTGATCGGCGAGCAGTACTTC	CASSPPVIGEQYF
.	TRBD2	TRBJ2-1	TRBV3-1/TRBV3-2	TGTGCCAGCAGCGACACTAGCGGGGGGACCTACAATGAGCAGTTCTTC	CASSDTSGGTYNEQFF
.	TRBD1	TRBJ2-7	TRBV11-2	TGTGCCAGCAGCCTAGGGACAGCCGAGCAGTACTTC	CASSLGTAEQYF
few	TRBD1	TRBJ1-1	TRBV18	TGTGCCAGCTCACCTCAGGGGGGAACTGAAGCTTTCTTT	CASSPQGGTEAFF
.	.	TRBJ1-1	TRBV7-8	TGTGCCAGCAGCTTAGCGCAGGGGAGCACTGAAGCTTTCTTT	CASSLAQGSTEAFF
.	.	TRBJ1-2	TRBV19	TGTGCCAGTAGCCCCGGAGGGCGGGGGCACTATGGCTACACCTTC	CASSPGGRGHYGYTF
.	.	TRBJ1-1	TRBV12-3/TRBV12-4	TGTGCCAGCAGTTTAAAAGGGGGCACTGAAGCTTTCTTT	CASSLKGGTEAFF
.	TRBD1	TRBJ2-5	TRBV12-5	TGTGCTAGCCAGGGGGCGGGTGAGACCCAGTACTTC	CASQGAGETQYF
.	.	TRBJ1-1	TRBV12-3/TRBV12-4	TGTGCCAGCAGTTTAGCGGGGGGGGCTTTCTTT	CASSLAGGAFF
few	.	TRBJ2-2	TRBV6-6	TGTGCCAGCAGTTCTTACACCGGGGAGCTGTTTTTT	CASSSYTGELFF
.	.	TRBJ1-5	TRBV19	TGTGCCAGTAGTATGGGTGGGCAGATCAATCAGCCCCAGCATTTT	CASSMGGQINQPQHF
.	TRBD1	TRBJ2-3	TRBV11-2	TGTGCCAGCAGCTCCGCGGTGGACAGGGACCGTCCAGATACGCAGTATTTT	CASSSAVDRDRPDTQYF
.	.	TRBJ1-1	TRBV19	TGTGCCAGTAGTATTTCGACAGGTAACACTGAAGCTTTCTTT	CASSISTGNTEAFF
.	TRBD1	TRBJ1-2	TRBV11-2	TGTGCCAGCAGCGGACAGGGATTCTACTATGGCTACACCTTC	CASSGQGFYYGYTF
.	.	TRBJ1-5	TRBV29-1	TGCAGCGTCCGGACAGCCGATCAGCCCCAGCATTTT	CSVRTADQPQHF